A single sample is the source of the 3 T cell receptor beta chains below, sequenced in a study of breast tumors, draining lymph nodes, adjacent tissues. Via MiXCR, TCRdb re-called the multiplex PCR reads, giving one row per CDR3 protein. The repertoire holds 200,000 or so distinct CDR3 sequences, with around 29% as singletons. Breast cancer patients provided tissue from their axillary draining lymph nodes. Specimen: axillary lymph node tissue. These receptors were taken from a female donor with breast cancer. Some clones in this sample may be carry-over from other donors' samples.

This clonotype came up many times. The V and J genes are TRBV4-3 and TRBJ1-4; possibly TRBD1 for D (5 bases). The CDR3 totals 15 residues. From germline, CDR1 is LGHNA and CDR2 YSLEER. V was trimmed by 1 base and J by 2 bases, leaving 8 bases between them. For the CDR3, the DNA is TGCGCCAGCAGCCAAGTCCACAGGACTAATGAAAAACTGTTTTTT. This sequence encodes CASSQVHRTNEKLFF.

About this clonotype: At one end the junction does not follow the germline gene, possibly because of a read error. The chain employs TRBV24-1 and TRBJ2-3, with no clear D. This CDR3 comprises 13 residues. Germline V CDR1 and CDR2: KGHDR, SFDVKD. The CDR3 here is CATSEFIADAQYF. The DNA for the CDR3 is TGTGCCACCAGTGAATTCATCGCAGATGCGCAGTATTTT.

This chain connects TRBV28 to TRBJ1-2; 7 bases fit TRBD1. V was clipped by 6 bases and J by 8 bases; unmatched bases: 12. Per germline, CDR1 MDHEN and CDR2 SYDVKM. The length of the CDR3 is 14 residues. The CDR3 reads CASSPPTGMDGYTF. CDR3 DNA: TGTGCCAGCAGCCCTCCGACAGGGATGGACGGCTACACCTTC.